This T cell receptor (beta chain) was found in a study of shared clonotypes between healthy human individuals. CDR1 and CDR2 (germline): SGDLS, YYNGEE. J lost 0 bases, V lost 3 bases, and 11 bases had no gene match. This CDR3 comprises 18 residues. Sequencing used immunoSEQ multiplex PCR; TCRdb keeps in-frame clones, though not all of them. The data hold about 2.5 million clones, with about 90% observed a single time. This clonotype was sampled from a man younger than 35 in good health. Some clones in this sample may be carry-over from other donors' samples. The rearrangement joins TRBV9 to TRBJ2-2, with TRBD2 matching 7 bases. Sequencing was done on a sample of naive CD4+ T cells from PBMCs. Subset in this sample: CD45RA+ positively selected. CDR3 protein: CASSARLARSPNTGELFF. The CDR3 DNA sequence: TGTGCCAGCAGCGCGCGACTAGCCCGTAGTCCGAACACCGGGGAGCTGTTTTTT.